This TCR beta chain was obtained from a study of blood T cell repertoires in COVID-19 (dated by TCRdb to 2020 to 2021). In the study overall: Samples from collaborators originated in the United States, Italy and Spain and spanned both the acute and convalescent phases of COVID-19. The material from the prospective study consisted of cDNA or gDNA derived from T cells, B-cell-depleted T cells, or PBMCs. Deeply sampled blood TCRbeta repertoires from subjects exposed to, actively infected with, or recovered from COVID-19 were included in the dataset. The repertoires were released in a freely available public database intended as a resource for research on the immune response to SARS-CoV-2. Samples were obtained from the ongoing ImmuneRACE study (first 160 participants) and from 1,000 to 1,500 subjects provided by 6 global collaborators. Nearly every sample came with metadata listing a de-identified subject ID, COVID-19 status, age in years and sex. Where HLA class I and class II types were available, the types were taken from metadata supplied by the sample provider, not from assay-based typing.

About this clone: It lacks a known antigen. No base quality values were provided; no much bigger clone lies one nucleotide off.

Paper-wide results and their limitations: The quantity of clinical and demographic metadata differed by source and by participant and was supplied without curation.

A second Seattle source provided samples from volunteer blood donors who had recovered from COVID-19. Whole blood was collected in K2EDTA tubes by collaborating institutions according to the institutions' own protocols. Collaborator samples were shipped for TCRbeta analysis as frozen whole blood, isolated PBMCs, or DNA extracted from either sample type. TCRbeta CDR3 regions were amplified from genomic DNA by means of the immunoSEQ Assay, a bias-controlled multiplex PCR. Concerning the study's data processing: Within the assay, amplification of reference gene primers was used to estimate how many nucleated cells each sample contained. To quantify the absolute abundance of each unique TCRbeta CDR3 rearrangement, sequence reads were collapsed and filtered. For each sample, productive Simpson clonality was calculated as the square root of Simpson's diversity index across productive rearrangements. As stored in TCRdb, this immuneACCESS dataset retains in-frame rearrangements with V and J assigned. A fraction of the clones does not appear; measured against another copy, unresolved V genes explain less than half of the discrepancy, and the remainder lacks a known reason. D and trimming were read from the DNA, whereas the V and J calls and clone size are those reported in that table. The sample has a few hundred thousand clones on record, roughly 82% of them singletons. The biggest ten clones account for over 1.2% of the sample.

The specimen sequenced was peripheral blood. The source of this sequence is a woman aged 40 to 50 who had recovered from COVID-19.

The bases are TGTGCCAGTGTTCAGGGGGCTTTGGGCACCGGGGAGCTGTTTTTT. Translated, it reads CASVQGALGTGELFF. The receptor chain draws on TRBV19 and TRBJ2-2; 8 junctional bases match TRBD1. The CDR3 starts with the cysteine, ends with the phenylalanine, and has 15 residues. Only CDR3 DNA is held: 45 bases, read in frame from base 1. Looking up the germline V gene (reference sequence) yields CDR1 LNHDA and CDR2 SQIVND. V loses 8 bases at its end and J loses 4 bases; junction bases beyond the gene matches: 9.